Shown below are 16 T cell receptor beta chains from a single sample sequenced in a study of blood T cell repertoires in COVID-19. TCRdb keeps only in-frame clones here, not all; method: immunoSEQ multiplex PCR. This repertoire shows under 65,000 clones, 75% to 95% found once; its top ten account for around 8.4%. Sequencing was performed on peripheral blood. The receptors were gathered from a woman at least 80 years old with active COVID-19.

The chain joins TRBV19 to TRBJ2-2; 8 nucleotides match TRBD1. The germline gives CDR1 LNHDA, CDR2 SQIVND (reference sequence). Trimming at V came to 5 bases and at J to 1 base, leaving 6 bases not matched to a gene. The CDR3 length is 16 residues. Here the CDR3 DNA reads TGTGCCAGTAGTCTTTCCGGGACAGGGAACACCGGGGAGCTGTTTTTT. The encoded protein is CASSLSGTGNTGELFF.

This chain links TRBV12-1 with TRBJ2-3; the table gives TRBD1 as D, unverified against the DNA. TRBV12-1 is given as a pseudogene. The CDR3 is 16 amino acids. The CDR3 bases are TGTGCCAGCAGCCTATGGGACAGGGCTAGCACAGATACGCAGTATTTT. It specifies CASSLWDRASTDTQYF.

The rearrangement joins TRBV28 to TRBJ2-1; 7 bases line up with TRBD2. The germline CDR1 and CDR2 sequences are MDHEN and SYDVKM. This CDR3 region has 14 residues. With V trimmed by 2 bases and J by 8 bases, 6 bases remained unmatched. CDR3 amino acids: CASSLRGAGDEQFF. DNA of the CDR3: TGTGCCAGCAGTTTACGGGGCGCGGGAGATGAGCAGTTCTTC.

The sample holds one count of this clone. In nucleotides, the CDR3 is TGCGCCAGCAGCCGGGACAAGGCCTACGAGCAGTACTTC. Amino acid sequence: CASSRDKAYEQYF. V is TRBV4-1 and J is TRBJ2-7; possibly TRBD1 for D (6 bases). Looked up from germline, CDR1 is MGHRA and CDR2 is YSYEKL. This CDR3 has 13 residues. The V end lost 4 bases, the J end lost 2 bases, and 9 bases lay between the germline ends.

The chain recombines TRBV4-1 with TRBJ1-1; 9 bases are shared with TRBD1. CDR3 length: 16 amino acids. CDR1 and CDR2 (germline): MGHRA, YSYEKL. Germline trimming cut 6 bases from V and 2 bases from J; bases unmatched to any gene: 10. CDR3 amino acids: CASSSTGGPFNTEAFF. The CDR3 DNA reads as TGCGCCAGCAGTTCCACAGGGGGCCCCTTTAACACTGAAGCTTTCTTT.

The chain links TRBV10-3 to TRBJ1-3; D is perhaps TRBD1 (5 bases). Trimming took 7 bases from V and 0 from J, leaving 10 bases between them. The germline V gene has CDR1 ENHRY and CDR2 SYGVKD. There are 14 residues in the CDR3. The CDR3 DNA is TGTGCCATCAAGTCTGACAGCTCTGGAAACACCATATATTTT. It codes for CAIKSDSSGNTIYF.

The chain carries TRBV5-1 and TRBJ2-1; TRBD2 matches at 11 bases. After removal of 4 bases from V and 7 bases from J, the junction contained 7 bases not matched to a gene. CDR1 and CDR2 from the germline V gene are SGHRS and YFSETQ. CDR3 size: 15 residues. In nucleotides, the CDR3 is TGCGCCAGCAGCACCGCCGGGACTAGCGGTAATGAGCAGTTCTTC. It is translated as CASSTAGTSGNEQFF.

CDR3 nucleotides: TGTGCCAGCAGCCAAAACAGGGAGGGCGAGCAGTACTTC. Residues: CASSQNREGEQYF. The J gene is TRBJ2-7, the V gene TRBV6-2 or TRBV6-3; D may be TRBD2 (7 bases). CDR3 length equals 13 residues. Trimming pared 6 bases from V and 6 bases from J, leaving 15 bases between. Germline values: CDR1 MNHEY, CDR2 SVGEGT.

This clone was counted only a few times. This chain uses TRBV3-1 (or the pseudogene TRBV3-2) with TRBJ2-3; no clear D. Germline V gene lookup returns CDR1 LGHDT and CDR2 YNNKEL (reference sequence). The CDR3 extends over 14 amino acids. Trimming shortened V by 3 bases and J by 0 bases, and 7 bases separated the two germline ends. The CDR3: CASSHVTSTDTQYF. CDR3 nucleotide sequence: TGTGCCAGCAGCCATGTAACTAGCACAGATACGCAGTATTTT.

The chain employs TRBV10-3 and TRBJ2-1; 11 bases are shared with TRBD2. The length of the CDR3 is 16 residues. With V trimmed by 4 bases and J by 4 bases, 6 bases remained unmatched. The V gene's germline CDR1 is ENHRY and CDR2 SYGVKD. CDR3 sequence: CAISGHGTSGYNEQFF. The CDR3 coding sequence is TGTGCCATCAGTGGGCATGGGACTAGCGGTTACAATGAGCAGTTCTTC.

V and J are TRBV7-9 and TRBJ1-6; a weak D match, TRBD1 (6 bases). Germline lookup yields CDR1 SEHNR and CDR2 FQNEAQ (reference sequence). Trimming removed 5 bases from V and 8 bases from J, with 13 bases in between. This CDR3 is 14 amino acids long. The CDR3: CASSEGQRYSPLHF. In nucleotides, the CDR3 is TGTGCCAGCAGCGAAGGACAGCGTTATTCACCCCTCCACTTT.

This chain connects TRBV7-2 to TRBJ2-1, with D maybe TRBD1 (5 bases). Germline loops: CDR1 SGHTA, CDR2 FQGNSA. Trimming cost V 2 bases and J 6 bases, with 17 bases left between them. The CDR3 is made up of 16 amino acids. CDR3 sequence: CASSLSVSQGGNEQFF. The CDR3 DNA reads TGTGCCAGCAGCTTAAGCGTTTCGCAGGGCGGCAATGAGCAGTTCTTC.

The chain has TRBV27 and TRBJ2-7; a weak D match, TRBD1 (5 bases). The CDR3 contains 12 residues. Trimming left V 7 bases short and J 5 bases short, with 12 bases between. Germline CDR1 reads MNHEY; CDR2 reads SMNVEV (reference sequence). CDR3 amino acids: CASKGLKNEQYF. DNA for the CDR3: TGTGCCAGCAAGGGGCTGAAGAACGAGCAGTACTTC.

The chain links TRBV18 to TRBJ2-3, with D tentatively TRBD1 (5 bases). The ends were cut back, 2 bases at V and 6 bases at J, with 18 bases in the middle. The CDR3 contains 16 residues. Germline CDR1 KGHSH, CDR2 LQKENI. The CDR3 sequence is CASSPIAGSPKDTQYF. The DNA for the CDR3 is TGTGCCAGCTCACCAATAGCAGGGTCGCCAAAGGATACGCAGTATTTT.

The rearrangement joins TRBV3-1 (or the pseudogene TRBV3-2) to TRBJ1-4; tentative D call: TRBD1 (5 bases). Germline values: CDR1 LGHDT, CDR2 YNNKEL (reference sequence). Trimming left V 2 bases short and J 4 bases short, with 11 bases between. The CDR3 covers 15 residues. CDR3 protein: CASSQQGTGNEKLFF. CDR3 in DNA: TGTGCCAGCAGCCAACAGGGTACGGGTAATGAAAAACTGTTTTTT.

This chain links TRBV28 with TRBJ2-2; tentative D call: TRBD2 (5 bases). The length of the CDR3 is 13 residues. V lost 6 bases, J lost 6 bases, and 11 bases lay in between. Looked up from germline, CDR1 is MDHEN and CDR2 is SYDVKM. CDR3 loop: CASRTGGSGELFF. DNA of the CDR3: TGTGCCAGCAGGACCGGCGGGTCCGGGGAGCTGTTTTTT.